This T cell receptor (beta chain) was captured in a study of post-analysis software for immune sequencing data. Overall study context: Several disease courses (relapsing-remitting, secondary progressive and progressive-relapsing) of multiple sclerosis were included.

About this clonotype itself: No antigen is known for it. A single base separates this from a much larger clone, so it may be a read error.

The trim removed 2 bases at V and 1 base at J, leaving 4 bases unmatched. CDR1 is SNHLY, CDR2 FYNNEI, per germline. This CDR3 region has 16 residues. Incorporated into the TCR beta cDNA libraries were unique molecular identifiers, which served to reduce PCR and sequencing biases. The yield from roughly 1 to 10 million T cells was roughly 500,000 cDNA molecules in total. MiXCR was run by TCRdb on the PCR reads, yielding one entry per CDR3 protein. The sample holds about 190,000 distinct CDR3 sequences, 25% to 30% seen once. Study-level findings and limits: With TRBV5-6, TRBV5-1 and TRBV20-1 included, five TRBV segments were more frequent in patients than in controls. The authors found that F measure strongly co-clustered same-batch samples.

The origin of this receptor is a girl under 18 with multiple sclerosis. J is TRBJ2-1 and V is TRBV2, with TRBD1 matching over 8 bases. Sequencing used blood. The CDR3 is CASSEPGGYSYNEQFF. In nucleotides, the CDR3 is TGTGCCAGCAGTGAACCAGGGGGCTATTCCTACAATGAGCAGTTCTTC.